The T cell receptor beta chain described here comes from a study of shared clonotypes between healthy human individuals. Germline-derived CDR1 and CDR2 are LGHNA and YNFKEQ. V lost 0 bases, J lost 9 bases, and 9 bases lay in between. There are 13 residues in the CDR3. The sequencing of unsorted PBMC DNA took place on ten immunoSEQ deep assay plates. Profiling relied on immunoSEQ multiplex PCR, and the TCRdb table lists in-frame clones only, not all of them. The table records 450,000 to 500,000 clones, about 72% of them present only once. The sequencing input was PBMCs. This chain connects TRBV4-2 to TRBJ2-1; D is perhaps TRBD2 (6 bases). The TCR originated in a middle-aged woman in good health. Some clones in this sample may be carry-over from other donors' samples. CDR3 region: CASSQDRRVEQFF. CDR3 in DNA: TGTGCCAGCAGCCAAGATAGGAGGGTTGAGCAGTTCTTC.